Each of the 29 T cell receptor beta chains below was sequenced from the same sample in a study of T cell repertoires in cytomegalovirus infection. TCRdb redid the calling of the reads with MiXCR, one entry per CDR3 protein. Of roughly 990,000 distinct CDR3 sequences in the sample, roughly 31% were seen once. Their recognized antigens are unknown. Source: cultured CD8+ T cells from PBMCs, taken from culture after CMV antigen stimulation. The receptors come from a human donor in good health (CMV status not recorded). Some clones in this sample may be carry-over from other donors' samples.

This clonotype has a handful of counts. CDR3 nucleotide sequence: TGTGCCAGCAGTTACTCGATGGGCGCGGGGGAGACCCAGTACTTC. This codes for CASSYSMGAGETQYF. The chain joins TRBV6-2 or TRBV6-3 to TRBJ2-5; maybe TRBD2 (6 bases). This CDR3 is 15 amino acids long. V was cut by 0 bases and J by 5 bases, with 13 bases left in between. The germline V gene encodes CDR1 MNHEY and CDR2 SVGEGT.

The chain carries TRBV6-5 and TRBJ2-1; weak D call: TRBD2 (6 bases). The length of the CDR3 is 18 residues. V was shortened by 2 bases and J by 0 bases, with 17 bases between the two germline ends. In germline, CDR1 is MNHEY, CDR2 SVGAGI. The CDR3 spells CASSYPWVAGSSYNEQFF. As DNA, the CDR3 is TGTGCCAGCAGTTACCCTTGGGTTGCGGGGAGCTCCTACAATGAGCAGTTCTTC.

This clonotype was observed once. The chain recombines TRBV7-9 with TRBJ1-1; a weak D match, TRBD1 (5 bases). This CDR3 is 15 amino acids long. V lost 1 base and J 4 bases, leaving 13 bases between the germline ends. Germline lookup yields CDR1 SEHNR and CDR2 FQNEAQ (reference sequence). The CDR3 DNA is TGTGCCAGCAGCTTAGGAAGGGTGGGGCTCACTGAAGCTTTCTTT. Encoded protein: CASSLGRVGLTEAFF.

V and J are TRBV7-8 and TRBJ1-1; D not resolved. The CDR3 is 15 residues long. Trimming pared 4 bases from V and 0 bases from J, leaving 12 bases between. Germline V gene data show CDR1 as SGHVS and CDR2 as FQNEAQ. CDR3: CASSYIREMNTEAFF. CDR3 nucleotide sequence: TGTGCCAGCAGCTACATACGGGAGATGAACACTGAAGCTTTCTTT.

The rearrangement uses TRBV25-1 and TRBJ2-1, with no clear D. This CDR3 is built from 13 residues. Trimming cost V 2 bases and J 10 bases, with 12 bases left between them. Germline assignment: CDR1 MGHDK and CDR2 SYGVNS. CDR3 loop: CASSENGPSEQFF. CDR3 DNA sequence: TGTGCCAGCAGTGAAAATGGCCCCAGCGAGCAGTTCTTC.

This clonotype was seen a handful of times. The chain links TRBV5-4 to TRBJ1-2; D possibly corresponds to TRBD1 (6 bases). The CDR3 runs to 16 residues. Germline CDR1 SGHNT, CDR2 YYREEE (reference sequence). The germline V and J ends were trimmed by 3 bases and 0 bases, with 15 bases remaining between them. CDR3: CASSSRDILPNYGYTF. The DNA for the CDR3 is TGTGCCAGCAGCTCCCGGGACATCCTTCCTAACTATGGCTACACCTTC.

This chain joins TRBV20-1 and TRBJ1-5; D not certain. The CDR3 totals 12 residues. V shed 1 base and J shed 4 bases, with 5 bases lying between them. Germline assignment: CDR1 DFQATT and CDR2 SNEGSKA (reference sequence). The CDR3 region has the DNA TGCAGTGCTAGAGCACTGAATCAGCCCCAGCATTTT. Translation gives CSARALNQPQHF.

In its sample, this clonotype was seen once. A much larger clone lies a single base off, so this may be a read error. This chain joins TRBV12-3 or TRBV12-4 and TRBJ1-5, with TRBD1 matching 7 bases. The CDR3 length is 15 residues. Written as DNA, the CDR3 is TGTTCCAGCACCGAGACAGGGACCAGCAATCAGCCCCAGCATTTT. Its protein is CSSTETGTSNQPQHF.

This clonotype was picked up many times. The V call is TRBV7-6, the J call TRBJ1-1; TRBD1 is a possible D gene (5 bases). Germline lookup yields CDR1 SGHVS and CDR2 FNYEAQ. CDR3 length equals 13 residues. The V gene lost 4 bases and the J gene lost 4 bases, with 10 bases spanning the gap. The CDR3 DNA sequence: TGTGCCAGCAGCTCCGCAGGGATCACTGAAGCTTTCTTT. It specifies CASSSAGITEAFF.

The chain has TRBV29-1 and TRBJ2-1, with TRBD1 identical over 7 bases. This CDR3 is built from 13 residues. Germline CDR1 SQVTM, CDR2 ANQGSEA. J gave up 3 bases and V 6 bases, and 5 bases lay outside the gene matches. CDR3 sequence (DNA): TGCAGCGTGCGGACAGGAAGCTACAATGAGCAGTTCTTC. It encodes CSVRTGSYNEQFF.

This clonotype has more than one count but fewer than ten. The DNA for the CDR3 is TGTGCCAGCAGCCTTTCCACAGGGGTGGATCGCTATGGCTACACCTTC. Translating gives CASSLSTGVDRYGYTF. The chain recombines TRBV6-5 with TRBJ1-2; 7 bases align to TRBD1. CDR3 length: 16 residues. The J segment lost 4 bases and the V segment lost 6 bases, leaving 14 bases of the junction unmatched. In germline, CDR1 is MNHEY, CDR2 SVGAGI.

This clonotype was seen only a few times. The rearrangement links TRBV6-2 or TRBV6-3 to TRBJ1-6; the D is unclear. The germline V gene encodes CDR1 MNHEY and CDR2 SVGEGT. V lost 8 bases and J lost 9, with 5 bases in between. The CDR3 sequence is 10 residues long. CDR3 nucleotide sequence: TGTGCCAGCGGAATTTCACCCCTCCACTTT. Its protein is CASGISPLHF.

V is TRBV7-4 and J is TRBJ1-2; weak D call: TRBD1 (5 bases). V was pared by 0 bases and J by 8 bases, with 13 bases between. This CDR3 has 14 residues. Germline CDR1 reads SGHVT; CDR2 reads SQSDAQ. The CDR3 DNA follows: TGTGCCAGCAGCTTAGCCCGTCGGGGCGGCGGCTACACCTTC. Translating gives CASSLARRGGGYTF.

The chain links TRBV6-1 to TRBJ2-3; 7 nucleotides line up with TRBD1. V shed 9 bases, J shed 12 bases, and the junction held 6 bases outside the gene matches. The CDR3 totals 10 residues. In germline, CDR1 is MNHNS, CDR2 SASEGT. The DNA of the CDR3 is TGTGCCAGTCGGACAGGCGATCAGTATTTT. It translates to CASRTGDQYF.

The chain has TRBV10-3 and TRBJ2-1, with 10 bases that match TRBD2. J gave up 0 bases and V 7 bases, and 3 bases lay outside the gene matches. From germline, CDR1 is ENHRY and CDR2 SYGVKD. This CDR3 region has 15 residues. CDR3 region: CAINSSGGSYNEQFF. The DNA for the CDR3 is TGTGCCATCAATTCTAGCGGGGGCTCCTACAATGAGCAGTTCTTC.

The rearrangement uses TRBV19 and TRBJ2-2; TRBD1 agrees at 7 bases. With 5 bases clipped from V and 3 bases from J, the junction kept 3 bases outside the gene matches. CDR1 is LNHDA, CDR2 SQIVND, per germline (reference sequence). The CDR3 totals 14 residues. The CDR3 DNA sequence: TGTGCCAGTAGTTCGACAGGGCACACCGGGGAGCTGTTTTTT. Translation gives CASSSTGHTGELFF.

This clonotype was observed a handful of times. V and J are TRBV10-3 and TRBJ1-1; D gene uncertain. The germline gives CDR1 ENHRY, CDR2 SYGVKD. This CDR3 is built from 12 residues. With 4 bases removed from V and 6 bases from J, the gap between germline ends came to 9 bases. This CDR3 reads CAISANSAEAFF. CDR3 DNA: TGTGCCATCAGTGCAAACTCTGCTGAAGCTTTCTTT.

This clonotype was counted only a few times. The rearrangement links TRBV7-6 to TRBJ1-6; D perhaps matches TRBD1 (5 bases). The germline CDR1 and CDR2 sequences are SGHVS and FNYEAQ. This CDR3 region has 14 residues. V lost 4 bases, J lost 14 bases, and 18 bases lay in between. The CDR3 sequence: CASSSEGLWGTLHF. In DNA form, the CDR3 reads TGTGCCAGCAGCTCGGAAGGTCTTTGGGGCACCCTCCACTTT.

The CDR3 here is CASSPGHRDRASGANVLTF. CDR3 bases: TGTGCCAGCAGCCCGGGCCACCGGGACAGGGCCTCAGGGGCCAACGTCCTGACTTTC. The rearrangement links TRBV7-9 to TRBJ2-6, with 9 positions matching TRBD1. CDR1 SEHNR and CDR2 FQNEAQ come from the germline V gene (reference sequence). The CDR3 consists of 19 residues. Unmatched junction bases numbered 15, after V lost 5 bases and J lost 4 bases.

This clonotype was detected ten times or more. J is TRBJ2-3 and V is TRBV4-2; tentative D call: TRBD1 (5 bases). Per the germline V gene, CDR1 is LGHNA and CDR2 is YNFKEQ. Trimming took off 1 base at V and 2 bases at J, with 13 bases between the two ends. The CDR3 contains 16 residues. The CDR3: CASSQGQRAPTDTQYF. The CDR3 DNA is TGTGCCAGCAGCCAAGGACAGCGAGCCCCCACAGATACGCAGTATTTT.

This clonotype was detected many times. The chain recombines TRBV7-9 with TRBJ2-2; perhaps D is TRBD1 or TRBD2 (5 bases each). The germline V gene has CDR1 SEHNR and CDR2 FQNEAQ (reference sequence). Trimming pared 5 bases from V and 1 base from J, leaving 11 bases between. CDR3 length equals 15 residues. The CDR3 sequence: CASSPGPLNTGELFF. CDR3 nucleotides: TGTGCCAGCAGCCCGGGGCCTCTGAACACCGGGGAGCTGTTTTTT.

The DNA of the CDR3 is TGTGCCAGTAGTATAGAGTTGAGGGGTGACACTGAAGCTTTCTTT. It specifies CASSIELRGDTEAFF. V usage is TRBV19 and J usage is TRBJ1-1, with a weak D call TRBD1 (5 bases). With 0 bases removed from V and 3 bases from J, the gap between germline ends came to 11 bases. The germline CDR1 and CDR2 sequences are LNHDA and SQIVND (reference sequence). This CDR3 is built from 15 residues. The entire variable domain, with the rest obtained from reference TRBV19 and TRBJ1-1, is as follows: DGGITQSPKYLFRKEGQNVTLSCEQNLNHDAMYWYRQDPGQGLRLIYYSQIVNDFQKGDIAEGYSVSREKKESFPLTVTSAQKNPTAFYLCASSIELRGDTEAFFGQGTRLTVV.

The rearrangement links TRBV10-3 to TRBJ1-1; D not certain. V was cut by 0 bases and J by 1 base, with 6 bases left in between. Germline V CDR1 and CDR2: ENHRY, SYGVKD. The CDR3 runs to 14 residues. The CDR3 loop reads CAISESGGNTEAFF. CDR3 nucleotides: TGTGCCATCAGTGAGTCGGGCGGGAACACTGAAGCTTTCTTT.

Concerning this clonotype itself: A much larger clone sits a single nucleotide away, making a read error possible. The CDR3: CASSLGRQGDNEQFF. The CDR3 nucleotides are TGTGCCAGCAGCTTAGGCAGACAGGGCGACAATGAGCAGTTCTTC. The rearrangement joins TRBV7-8 to TRBJ2-1, with 7 positions matching TRBD1. Germline lookup yields CDR1 SGHVS and CDR2 FQNEAQ. Unmatched junction bases numbered 5, after V lost 1 base and J lost 5 bases. CDR3 length: 15 amino acids.

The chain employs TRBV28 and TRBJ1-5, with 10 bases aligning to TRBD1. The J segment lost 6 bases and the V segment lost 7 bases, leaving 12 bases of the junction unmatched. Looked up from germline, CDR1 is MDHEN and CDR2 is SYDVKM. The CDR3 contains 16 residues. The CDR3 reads CASNWDRGGFVQPQHF. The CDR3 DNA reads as TGTGCCAGCAATTGGGACAGGGGAGGATTCGTTCAGCCCCAGCATTTT.

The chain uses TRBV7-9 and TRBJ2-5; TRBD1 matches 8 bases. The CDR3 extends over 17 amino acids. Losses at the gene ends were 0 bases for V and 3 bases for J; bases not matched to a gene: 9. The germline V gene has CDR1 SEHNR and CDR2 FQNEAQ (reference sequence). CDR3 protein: CASSLALRQGTEETQYF. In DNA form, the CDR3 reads TGTGCCAGCAGCTTAGCGTTGAGACAGGGGACTGAAGAGACCCAGTACTTC.

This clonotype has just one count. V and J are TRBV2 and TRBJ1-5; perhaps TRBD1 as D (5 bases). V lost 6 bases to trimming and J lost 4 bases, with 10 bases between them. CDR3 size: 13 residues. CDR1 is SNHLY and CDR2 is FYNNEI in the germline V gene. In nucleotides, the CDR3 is TGTGCCAGCAGGAGGCAGGGAAATCAGCCCCAGCATTTT. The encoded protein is CASRRQGNQPQHF.

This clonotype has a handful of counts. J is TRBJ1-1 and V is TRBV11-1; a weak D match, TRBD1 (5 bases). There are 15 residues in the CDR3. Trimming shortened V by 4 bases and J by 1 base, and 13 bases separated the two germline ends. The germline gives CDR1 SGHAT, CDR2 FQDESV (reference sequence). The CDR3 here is CASSYPVGGNTEAFF. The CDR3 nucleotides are TGTGCCAGCAGCTACCCCGTGGGGGGGAACACTGAAGCTTTCTTT.

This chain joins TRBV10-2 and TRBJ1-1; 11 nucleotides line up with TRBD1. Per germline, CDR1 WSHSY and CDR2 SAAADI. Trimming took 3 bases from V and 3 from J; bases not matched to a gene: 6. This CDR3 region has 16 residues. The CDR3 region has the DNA TGCGCCAGCAGTGATCCGGGACAGGGGGGCGACACTGAAGCTTTCTTT. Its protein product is CASSDPGQGGDTEAFF.